Each of the 7 T cell receptor beta chains below was sequenced from the same sample in a study of beta chain features in type 1 diabetes. Overall study findings and caveats: The study found moderately but significantly shorter TCRB CDR3s in all four CD4+ subsets of Type 1 diabetes patients.

Their antigens remain unidentified. The entirety of the isolated RNA underwent reverse transcription, so expressed TCRB transcripts were sequenced. The assay was immunoSEQ multiplex PCR, and TCRdb's table has in-frame clones only and misses some. The sample consists of about 340,000 clones, about 14% of them appearing once. The sequenced material came from naive CD4+ T cells from blood. These receptors were obtained from a woman aged 18-30 years with type 1 diabetes.

The chain carries TRBV11-2 and TRBJ1-2; 11 nucleotides align to TRBD1. There are 13 residues in the CDR3. V lost 3 bases, J lost 7 bases, and 1 base stayed unmatched. CDR1 is SGHAT and CDR2 is FQNNGV in the germline V gene. The chain's CDR3 is CASSFGQGAGYTF. The CDR3, as DNA: TGTGCCAGCAGCTTCGGACAGGGGGCTGGCTACACCTTC.

Here the CDR3 DNA reads TGTGCCAGCAGTGAATGGAAGGACACCACAGATACGCAGTATTTT. It translates to CASSEWKDTTDTQYF. The chain has TRBV25-1 and TRBJ2-3; possibly TRBD1 for D (5 bases). Germline V gene sequence: CDR1 MGHDK, CDR2 SYGVNS. The germline V and J ends were trimmed by 1 base and 2 bases, with 10 bases remaining between them. The CDR3 is made up of 15 amino acids. The full variable domain, in which reference TRBV25-1 and TRBJ2-3 provide the parts outside the CDR3, is EADIYQTPRYLVIGTGKKITLECSQTMGHDKMYWYQQDPGMELHLIHYSYGVNSTEKGDLSSESTVSRIRTEHFPLTLESARPSHTSQYLCASSEWKDTTDTQYFGPGTRLTVL.

V gene TRBV5-4 combines with J gene TRBJ2-7, with 8 bases that match TRBD2. This CDR3 spans 17 amino acids. CDR1 is SGHNT, CDR2 YYREEE, per germline (reference sequence). Trimming took 4 bases from V and 4 from J; bases not matched to a gene: 16. In nucleotides, the CDR3 is TGTGCCAGCAGCCCGGGGGCGGGACTAGGCGGTCAGTACGAGCAGTACTTC. Protein product: CASSPGAGLGGQYEQYF.

Only a few counts were recorded for this clone. V is TRBV7-2 and J is TRBJ2-3, with 8 bases that match TRBD2. The CDR3 is 14 amino acids. The J segment lost 2 bases and the V segment lost 5 bases, leaving 3 bases of the junction unmatched. Germline V gene sequence: CDR1 SGHTA, CDR2 FQGNSA. The CDR3: CASSLGLATDTQYF. In DNA, the CDR3 is TGTGCCAGCAGCCTTGGACTAGCCACAGATACGCAGTATTTT.

This CDR3 is CASSRGTVRETQYF. CDR3 sequence (DNA): TGTGCCAGCTCTCGGGGGACAGTTCGGGAGACCCAGTACTTC. The chain employs TRBV18 and TRBJ2-5; D is perhaps TRBD1 (7 bases). CDR1 and CDR2 from the germline V gene are KGHSH and LQKENI. Trimming took 6 bases from V and 5 from J, leaving 16 bases between them. This CDR3 contains 14 residues.

This clone occurred a few times. The chain links TRBV11-2 to TRBJ2-2; 10 bases map to TRBD2. The CDR3 sequence is 16 residues long. Losses at the gene ends were 2 bases for V and 4 bases for J; bases not matched to a gene: 4. From germline, CDR1 is SGHAT and CDR2 FQNNGV. CDR3 amino acids: CASSLRAGGGTGELFF. The CDR3 DNA reads as TGTGCCAGCAGCTTACGAGCGGGAGGGGGCACCGGGGAGCTGTTTTTT. The full variable domain, in which reference TRBV11-2 and TRBJ2-2 provide the parts outside the CDR3, is EAGVAQSPRYKIIEKRQSVAFWCNPISGHATLYWYQQILGQGPKLLIQFQNNGVVDDSQLPKDRFSAERLKGVDSTLKIQPAKLEDSAVYLCASSLRAGGGTGELFFGEGSRLTVL.

The chain carries TRBV7-3 and TRBJ2-3, with D possibly matching TRBD2 (6 bases). Between the trimmed V and J ends, which lost 4 bases and 0 bases, there was a span of 11 bases. The CDR3 sequence is 15 residues long. Germline V lookup: CDR1 SGHTA, CDR2 FQGTGA. In DNA, the CDR3 is TGTGCCAGCAGCTGGGGACTGACTAGCACAGATACGCAGTATTTT. This codes for CASSWGLTSTDTQYF.